These 21 T cell receptor beta chains were all obtained from the same sample, sequenced in a study of CD8+ T cells in alopecia areata. Extracted RNA was reverse transcribed into cDNA, the sequencing template. Some clones are missing from TCRdb's copy, which holds only in-frame ones; the method was immunoSEQ multiplex PCR. This repertoire shows more than 95,000 clones, around 38% found once; its top ten account for 1% to 1.5%. The specimen was CD4+ T cells sorted from blood. All receptors derive from a human donor with alopecia areata.

CDR3 in amino acids: CASSLLSGTPNNEQFF. CDR3 bases: TGTGCCAGCAGCTTATTGTCCGGGACTCCCAACAATGAGCAGTTCTTC. V gene TRBV7-2 combines with J gene TRBJ2-1; tentatively, D is TRBD2 (6 bases). V lost 2 bases to trimming and J lost 5 bases, with 16 bases between them. Germline CDR1 SGHTA, CDR2 FQGNSA. This CDR3 spans 16 amino acids.

The rearrangement links TRBV7-9 to TRBJ2-2; tentatively, D is TRBD1 or TRBD2 (5 bases each). Trimming pared 7 bases from V and 1 base from J, leaving 13 bases between. Germline CDR1 and CDR2: SEHNR and FQNEAQ (reference sequence). There are 15 residues in the CDR3. CDR3 DNA sequence: TGTGCCAGCACCCCCTTGGGGGTGAACACCGGGGAGCTGTTTTTT. Translated: CASTPLGVNTGELFF.

The gene calls are TRBV15 and TRBJ2-1, with 12 bases fitting TRBD1. Germline V CDR1 and CDR2: LNHNV, YYDKDF (reference sequence). The CDR3 is made up of 15 amino acids. The V and J ends lost 2 bases and 10 bases, in that order; junction bases with no gene match: 6. For the CDR3, the DNA is TGTGCCACCAGCAGACCGGGACAGGGGGCTTTCGAGCAGTTCTTC. It specifies CATSRPGQGAFEQFF.

The chain combines TRBV5-1 with TRBJ2-7; either TRBD1 or TRBD2 may fit D (6 bases each). V lost 2 bases and J 5 bases, leaving 11 bases between the germline ends. Germline V gene data show CDR1 as SGHRS and CDR2 as YFSETQ. The length of the CDR3 is 13 residues. In nucleotides, the CDR3 is TGCGCCAGCAGCTTTACCGGGGGCAACGAGCAGTACTTC. The encoded protein is CASSFTGGNEQYF.

This chain links TRBV6-6 with TRBJ2-2, with unresolved D. The CDR3 extends over 11 amino acids. The germline V and J ends were trimmed by 7 bases and 5 bases, with 5 bases remaining between them. Germline V gene sequence: CDR1 MNHNY, CDR2 SVGAGI (reference sequence). CDR3 nucleotides: TGTGCCAGCATTGGGACCGGGGAGCTGTTTTTT. It specifies CASIGTGELFF.

This clone was detected a few times. This chain links TRBV6-1 with TRBJ2-7; D is unclear. This CDR3 contains 12 residues. Trimming pared 8 bases from V and 3 bases from J, leaving 11 bases between. CDR1 MNHNS and CDR2 SASEGT come from the germline V gene. CDR3 loop: CASSVRFYEQYF. The CDR3 DNA follows: TGTGCCAGCTCCGTAAGGTTCTACGAGCAGTACTTC.

This rearrangement joins TRBV30 to TRBJ2-7; D not certain. Germline CDR1 and CDR2: GTSNPN and SVGIG (reference sequence). This CDR3 comprises 11 residues. V lost 5 bases to trimming and J lost 4 bases, with 9 bases between them. In DNA, the CDR3 is TGTGCCTGGGGCACTAAATACGAGCAGTACTTC. It is translated as CAWGTKYEQYF.

This clone was observed many times. The rearrangement uses TRBV7-9 and TRBJ2-7; TRBD1 matches 10 bases. This CDR3 has 14 residues. CDR1 SEHNR and CDR2 FQNEAQ come from the germline V gene (reference sequence). The ends lost 3 bases at V and 9 bases at J; junction bases unmatched: 8. DNA of the CDR3: TGTGCCAGCAGCTTGACAGGGGGCCTCGATAGGCAGTACTTC. As protein: CASSLTGGLDRQYF.

The rearrangement joins TRBV7-9 to TRBJ1-1, with D possibly being TRBD1 (6 bases). The V gene lost 5 bases and the J gene lost 1 base, with 17 bases spanning the gap. Per the germline V gene, CDR1 is SEHNR and CDR2 is FQNEAQ (reference sequence). The CDR3 contains 16 residues. CDR3: CASSQHAQGGNTEAFF. DNA of the CDR3: TGTGCCAGCAGCCAGCACGCACAGGGTGGGAACACTGAAGCTTTCTTT.

The chain has TRBV6-5 and TRBJ2-3, with D unclear. V gave up 0 bases and J gave up 3 bases, with 7 bases separating them. In germline, CDR1 is MNHEY, CDR2 SVGAGI. The CDR3 has 14 amino acids. The CDR3 DNA follows: TGTGCCAGCAGTTACTCGTCCGGAACAGATACGCAGTATTTT. Translation gives CASSYSSGTDTQYF.

The chain links TRBV7-3 to TRBJ2-1; D is perhaps TRBD1 (6 bases). Germline values: CDR1 SGHTA, CDR2 FQGTGA. CDR3 length: 11 amino acids. The V end was cut by 4 bases, the J end by 15 bases, with 13 bases between. The CDR3 loop is CASSSSGTMFF. CDR3 DNA: TGTGCCAGCAGCTCTTCCGGGACAATGTTCTTC.

This chain joins TRBV30 and TRBJ2-5; 10 bases map to TRBD2. Losses at the gene ends were 2 bases for V and 4 bases for J; bases not matched to a gene: 4. CDR1 and CDR2 from the germline V gene are GTSNPN and SVGIG (reference sequence). The CDR3 is made up of 14 amino acids. The CDR3 DNA sequence: TGTGCCTGGAGTCAACTAGCGGGGTTAGAGACCCAGTACTTC. Its translation is CAWSQLAGLETQYF.

The rearrangement joins TRBV7-6 to TRBJ2-5; D unresolved. Germline V gene sequence: CDR1 SGHVS, CDR2 FNYEAQ. This CDR3 contains 13 residues. V was shortened by 2 bases and J by 5 bases, with 9 bases between the two germline ends. The CDR3, as DNA: TGTGCCAGCAGCTTACTCTGGCGGGAGACCCAGTACTTC. It specifies CASSLLWRETQYF.

This clone was observed a single time. The chain recombines TRBV20-1 with TRBJ2-5; D unclear. Matching the DNA end better, TRBJ2-7 makes the J call doubtful. This CDR3 has 11 amino acids. CDR1 and CDR2 from the germline V gene are DFQATT and SNEGSKA (reference sequence). This chain's CDR3 is CSAHRSYEQYF. The DNA of the CDR3 is TGCAGTGCCCACAGATCCTACGAGCAGTACTTC.

This clone was counted only a few times. The chain combines TRBV29-1 with TRBJ2-5; no firm D call. Germline V gene sequence: CDR1 SQVTM, CDR2 ANQGSEA. Trimming removed 2 bases at V and 4 bases at J, with 5 bases between. CDR3 length equals 11 residues. CDR3 DNA sequence: TGCAGCGTTGAACAGATAGAGACCCAGTACTTC. Amino acids: CSVEQIETQYF.

The V and J genes are TRBV29-1 and TRBJ2-7, with TRBD1 matching 12 bases. The CDR3 is 16 residues long. CDR1 SQVTM and CDR2 ANQGSEA come from the germline V gene. With 4 bases clipped from V and 0 bases from J, the junction kept 7 bases outside the gene matches. CDR3 sequence reads: CSVVAPGQGASYEQYF. The DNA for the CDR3 is TGCAGCGTTGTTGCCCCGGGACAGGGGGCCTCCTACGAGCAGTACTTC.

The rearrangement links TRBV28 to TRBJ2-7; D may match TRBD1 or TRBD2 (5 bases each). Trimming cost V 8 bases and J 4 bases, with 18 bases left between them. The germline V gene has CDR1 MDHEN and CDR2 SYDVKM. The CDR3 loop spans 14 amino acids. The CDR3 bases are TGTGCCAGCTCCCTTGGGGGTCCGAAATACGAGCAGTACTTC. It translates to CASSLGGPKYEQYF.

This clone was found a few times. The rearrangement joins TRBV19 to TRBJ2-3; D may be TRBD2 (5 bases). Per the germline V gene, CDR1 is LNHDA and CDR2 is SQIVND (reference sequence). Trimming removed 3 bases at V and 2 bases at J, with 12 bases between. The CDR3 covers 15 residues. The CDR3 coding sequence is TGTGCCAGTAGTATTCGACGGGGTTACACAGATACGCAGTATTTT. Translated, it gives CASSIRRGYTDTQYF.

This clone was found a few times. The chain has TRBV7-8 and TRBJ2-5, with D maybe TRBD1 (5 bases). The CDR3 runs 16 residues. Trimming removed 3 bases from V and 3 bases from J, with 17 bases in between. Germline V gene sequence: CDR1 SGHVS, CDR2 FQNEAQ. The CDR3 loop is CASSFRSPGNKETQYF. The CDR3 coding sequence is TGTGCCAGCAGCTTTCGCTCCCCAGGGAACAAAGAGACCCAGTACTTC.

The chain combines TRBV29-1 with TRBJ1-1, with TRBD1 identical over 7 bases. The V segment lost 6 bases and the J segment 1 base; nucleotides outside the gene matches: 8. Germline V CDR1 and CDR2: SQVTM, ANQGSEA. CDR3 length: 14 residues. The CDR3 region is CSVGQSRSNTEAFF. CDR3 DNA sequence: TGCAGCGTGGGACAGAGTCGATCGAACACTGAAGCTTTCTTT.

This clone was detected only a few times. This chain uses TRBV28 with TRBJ1-2, with D hard to call. The germline V gene has CDR1 MDHEN and CDR2 SYDVKM. The CDR3 loop spans 12 amino acids. V gave up 3 bases and J gave up 1 base, with 3 bases separating them. CDR3 sequence (DNA): TGTGCCAGCAGTTTCTTTAACTATGGCTACACCTTC. Encoded protein: CASSFFNYGYTF.